What follows describes a single TCR beta chain. The antigen is not known. These data belong to a study of tumor-infiltrating lymphocytes in primary liver carcinoma. Study-wide results and limits: Tumor-blood pairs (like tumor-adjacent pairs) overlapped less than tumor region pairs did. Tumor top-250-clone fraction significantly exceeded that of blood (p = 0.039).

Unsorted bulk tissue, about 19-30 mg of it, served as the source for co-extraction of RNA and DNA. Chronic HBV infection, untreated so far, was present in the patients. Tumor samples were assessed, and every one had over 90% viable tumor cells. Researchers generated TCR beta cDNA from approximately 520 ng of total RNA, relying on a constant-region primer. It was through three nested multiplex PCR rounds of slightly modified ARM-PCR that TCR beta libraries arose. Each of the first two PCR rounds ran approximately 11 cycles with TRBV1-TRBV30 forward and C-beta reverse primers. TCRdb recomputed calls from the multiplex PCR reads with MiXCR, one row per CDR3 protein. In the table there are 60,000 or so distinct CDR3 sequences, 60% to 85% of which are singletons. CDR1 is SGHKS and CDR2 is YYEKEE in the germline V gene (reference sequence). Trimming cost V 4 bases and J 5 bases, with 16 bases left between them. CDR3 length: 15 amino acids.

The source material was liver tumor tissue from sampling region 2. Subset in this sample: tumor region T2, inferior pole. The chain joins TRBV5-5 to TRBJ2-1; D not resolved. This sequence was found in a man aged 35 to 55 with primary liver carcinoma and hepatitis B virus infection. In nucleotides, the CDR3 is TGTGCCAGCAGCCCTGGAGAGAGTTCCAACAATGAGCAGTTCTTC. Translating it yields CASSPGESSNNEQFF.